These 9 T cell receptor beta chains were all obtained from the same sample, sequenced in a study of T cells after yellow fever vaccination. Via MiXCR, TCRdb re-called the 5' RACE reads, giving one row per CDR3 protein. The repertoire holds some 400,000 distinct CDR3 sequences, with around a sixth as singletons. The input for sequencing was PBMCs, taken before the yellow fever booster vaccination. The receptor source for this set is a man between 18 and 29 years old who received the YFV17D yellow fever vaccine.

This clonotype was counted a few times. The chain links TRBV7-9 to TRBJ2-7, with TRBD2 as a possible D gene (6 bases). V was trimmed by 3 bases and J by 3 bases, leaving 9 bases between them. Per the germline V gene, CDR1 is SEHNR and CDR2 is FQNEAQ (reference sequence). The CDR3 consists of 13 residues. CDR3 residues: CASSLEGIYEQYV. CDR3 DNA sequence: TGTGCCAGCAGCTTGGAGGGAATCTACGAGCAGTACGTC.

The V gene is TRBV3-1, the J gene TRBJ2-6; D is ambiguous. Germline assignment: CDR1 LGHDT and CDR2 YNNKEL (reference sequence). Trimming removed 4 bases at V and 2 bases at J, with 9 bases between. This CDR3 has 15 amino acids. CDR3 in amino acids: CASSRTTPGANVLTF. CDR3 nucleotides: TGTGCCAGCAGCCGGACGACTCCTGGGGCCAACGTCCTGACTTTC.

As to this clonotype: A junction boundary mismatches the germline segment, possibly from a read error. The gene calls are TRBV7-2 and TRBJ2-1; no clear D. The CDR3 is made up of 13 amino acids. Germline V gene lookup returns CDR1 SGHTA and CDR2 FQGNSA. CDR3 sequence: CASSLRSFNEQFF. CDR3 bases: TGTGCCAGCAGCTTGAGGTCCTTCAATGAGCAGTTCTTC.

This clonotype appeared a few times. The chain couples TRBV5-1 to TRBJ2-7; the D gene is possibly TRBD1 (5 bases). The CDR3 is 13 amino acids. Trimming removed 0 bases at V and 7 bases at J, with 11 bases between. The germline V gene encodes CDR1 SGHRS and CDR2 YFSETQ. The CDR3 sequence: CASSLGQLREQYF. The CDR3 coding sequence is TGCGCCAGCAGCTTGGGACAGCTGAGGGAGCAGTACTTC.

In this sample, this clonotype turned up a few times. The chain joins TRBV12-3 or TRBV12-4 to TRBJ2-1, with D possibly TRBD2 on 6 matching bases. V lost 5 bases and J 8 bases, leaving 16 bases between the germline ends. CDR3 length equals 14 residues. The CDR3 reads CASSPGRGGDEQFF. Here the CDR3 DNA reads TGTGCCAGCAGTCCCGGACGAGGCGGGGATGAGCAGTTCTTC.

The chain joins TRBV11-2 to TRBJ2-1; TRBD1 might be the D (6 bases). The CDR3 contains 15 residues. Trimming stripped 6 bases from V and 0 bases from J, with 12 bases between. From germline, CDR1 is SGHAT and CDR2 FQNNGV. The CDR3 coding sequence is TGTGCCAGCAGTTCGGACAGTGGCTCCTACAATGAGCAGTTCTTC. Protein product: CASSSDSGSYNEQFF.

There are a few counts of this clonotype. The chain joins TRBV6-4 to TRBJ2-1, with 10 bases fitting TRBD2. This CDR3 is 14 amino acids long. Germline CDR1 and CDR2: MRHNA and SNTAGT. Germline trimming cut 0 bases from V and 9 bases from J; bases unmatched to any gene: 2. The CDR3 nucleotides read TGTGCCAGCAGTGACTCTAGCGGGGGGATTGAGCAGTTCTTC. Translating gives CASSDSSGGIEQFF.

The V call is TRBV7-2, the J call TRBJ2-1, with 9 bases lining up with TRBD1. With V trimmed by 5 bases and J by 5 bases, 7 bases remained unmatched. The germline gives CDR1 SGHTA, CDR2 FQGNSA. The CDR3 is 15 amino acids. The CDR3 DNA reads as TGTGCCAGCAGCGACCGGGACAGGGACGACAATGAGCAGTTCTTC. It specifies CASSDRDRDDNEQFF.

This clonotype was found many times. This chain links TRBV7-2 with TRBJ2-7; the D gene could be TRBD1 or TRBD2 (5 bases each). The CDR3 has 16 residues. The V gene lost 1 base and the J gene lost 4 bases, with 17 bases spanning the gap. The germline V gene encodes CDR1 SGHTA and CDR2 FQGNSA. CDR3: CASSLGRGPSTYEQYV. The CDR3 DNA is TGTGCCAGCAGCTTAGGTCGGGGACCATCCACTTACGAGCAGTACGTC.